This T cell receptor beta chain was identified in a study of cytomegalovirus exposure and HLA in healthy donors. Overall study context: Within the Caucasian-associated ancestry cluster were under 85% of the roughly 430 genotyped donors.

The PCR had 60 Vbeta and 13 Jbeta primers. Data came from immunoSEQ multiplex PCR; TCRdb stores just in-frame clones and leaves some out. The sample has roughly 190,000 clones, approximately 78% seen once; the top ten hold about 14%. V gave up 0 bases and J gave up 2 bases; unmatched junction bases: 3. Germline values: CDR1 SGHNT, CDR2 YYREEE (reference sequence). CDR3 length equals 15 residues. Study-wide results and limits: Using the classifier, cytomegalovirus status was reportedly diagnosed with high specificity and sensitivity. It was only CMV serostatus that was available as immune exposure information.

Remarks on this clone: Its antigen is not identified.

V usage is TRBV5-4 and J usage is TRBJ1-1; 8 bases agree with TRBD1. This TCR was sampled from a woman younger than 45 in good health and CMV-seropositive. Sequenced material: PBMCs. The CDR3 loop is CASSLAAGGNTEAFF. The CDR3 DNA is TGTGCCAGCAGCTTGGCGGCAGGGGGCAACACTGAAGCTTTCTTT.